The 13 T cell receptor beta chains given below trace back to one sample, sequenced in a study of T cell responses to AZD1222 COVID-19 vaccine (dated by TCRdb to 2020 to 2023). The time point label corresponds to: baseline before first vaccination. The method was the immunoSEQ multiplex PCR assay. This immuneACCESS table, as held by TCRdb, lists in-frame sequences with V and J called but not all clones. Of the missing ones, under half trace to an unresolved V gene in checked studies; the others have no known cause. The table for this sample lists about 100,000 clones; around nine tenths of them were counted only once. Of the sample, roughly 15% falls within the top ten clones. The sample here was peripheral blood, taken on day 0 of AZD1222 vaccination. The receptor source for this set is an adult in good health.

The chain joins TRBV11-2 to TRBJ2-3, with 10 nucleotides matching TRBD2. CDR1 is SGHAT and CDR2 is FQNNGV in the germline V gene. With 1 base clipped from V and 6 bases from J, the junction kept 10 bases outside the gene matches. This CDR3 has 17 residues. The CDR3 region has the DNA TGTGCCAGCAGCTTAGGTTCTCTAGCGGGAGTAGGGGATACGCAGTATTTT. Translating gives CASSLGSLAGVGDTQYF.

This rearrangement joins TRBV6-5 to TRBJ2-3, with 8 bases aligning to TRBD2. The CDR3 has 15 amino acids. Trimming at V came to 2 bases and at J to 1 base, leaving 2 bases not matched to a gene. Germline CDR1 is MNHEY and CDR2 is SVGAGI. CDR3 amino acids: CASSYTGGGTDTQYF. CDR3 coding DNA: TGTGCCAGCAGTTACACGGGGGGGGGCACAGATACGCAGTATTTT.

V usage is TRBV19 and J usage is TRBJ1-5, with 9 nucleotides matching TRBD1. There are 15 residues in the CDR3. The V gene end was trimmed by 5 bases and the J gene end by 3 bases; junction bases not matched to a gene: 5. From germline, CDR1 is LNHDA and CDR2 SQIVND (reference sequence). The CDR3 nucleotides are TGTGCCAGTAGTTCGGACAGGGGCTTCAATCAGCCCCAGCATTTT. This encodes CASSSDRGFNQPQHF.

CDR3 coding DNA: TGTGCCAGTACTTCCCGTGGACAGGGGAATTCACCCCTCCACTTT. It encodes CASTSRGQGNSPLHF. The chain combines TRBV19 with TRBJ1-6; TRBD1 aligns across 9 bases. This CDR3 is built from 15 residues. The V gene's germline CDR1 is LNHDA and CDR2 SQIVND (reference sequence). Trimming took 7 bases from V and 7 from J; bases not matched to a gene: 8.

The V gene is TRBV4-2, the J gene TRBJ1-1; a possible D gene is TRBD1 (5 bases). Germline V lookup: CDR1 LGHNA, CDR2 YNFKEQ. Trimming removed 1 base from V and 2 bases from J, with 17 bases in between. There are 17 residues in the CDR3. The CDR3: CASSQAAGPRGNTEAFF. In nucleotides, the CDR3 is TGTGCCAGCAGCCAAGCCGCGGGACCTAGGGGCAACACTGAAGCTTTCTTT.

The J gene is TRBJ1-2, the V gene TRBV29-1; D remains unclear. Germline lookup yields CDR1 SQVTM and CDR2 ANQGSEA. V lost 3 bases, J lost 1 base, and 6 bases lay in between. The CDR3 runs to 12 residues. The DNA for the CDR3 is TGCAGCGTTGATAAGGATAACTATGGCTACACCTTC. Its protein product is CSVDKDNYGYTF.

This clone was counted a single time. The chain is built from TRBV25-1 and TRBJ1-1; D unresolved. The germline V gene has CDR1 MGHDK and CDR2 SYGVNS. The CDR3 sequence is 13 residues long. Trimming removed 8 bases at V and 4 bases at J, with 14 bases between. CDR3 sequence reads: CASRDFRGTEAFF. The CDR3 bases are TGTGCCAGCCGAGATTTTCGGGGCACTGAAGCTTTCTTT.

The chain employs TRBV14 and TRBJ1-2, with D unresolved. CDR1 is SGHDN and CDR2 is FVKESK in the germline V gene. There are 13 residues in the CDR3. The germline V and J ends were trimmed by 1 base and 4 bases, with 7 bases remaining between them. The CDR3 DNA follows: TGTGCCAGCAGCCAAGGCAGGATCTATGGCTACACCTTC. Translation gives CASSQGRIYGYTF.

V usage is TRBV9 and J usage is TRBJ1-4, with D perhaps matching TRBD1 (5 bases). The V end lost 0 bases, the J end lost 8 bases, and 8 bases lay between the germline ends. Germline V gives CDR1 SGDLS, CDR2 YYNGEE. The CDR3 contains 13 residues. The CDR3: CASSVVPGEKLFF. For the CDR3, the DNA is TGTGCCAGCAGCGTAGTTCCAGGGGAAAAACTGTTTTTT. The full variable domain, its missing parts supplied by reference TRBV9 and TRBJ1-4, is DSGVTQTPKHLITATGQRVTLRCSPRSGDLSVYWYQQSLDQGLQFLIQYYNGEERAKGNILERFSAQQFPDLHSELNLSSLELGDSALYFCASSVVPGEKLFFGSGTQLSVL.

This rearrangement joins TRBV19 to TRBJ2-7; 11 positions agree with TRBD1. The trim removed 6 bases at V and 0 bases at J, leaving 4 bases unmatched. The CDR3 is made up of 15 amino acids. CDR1 and CDR2 (germline): LNHDA, SQIVND (reference sequence). The chain's CDR3 is CASSTGTGGSYEQYF. CDR3 nucleotide sequence: TGTGCCAGTAGCACCGGGACAGGGGGCTCCTACGAGCAGTACTTC. The full variable domain, its missing parts supplied by reference TRBV19 and TRBJ2-7, is DGGITQSPKYLFRKEGQNVTLSCEQNLNHDAMYWYRQDPGQGLRLIYYSQIVNDFQKGDIAEGYSVSREKKESFPLTVTSAQKNPTAFYLCASSTGTGGSYEQYFGPGTRLTVT.

This chain links TRBV6-5 with TRBJ2-7; the D gene could be TRBD1 or TRBD2 (5 bases each). Germline V gene lookup returns CDR1 MNHEY and CDR2 SVGAGI. The V end was cut by 0 bases, the J end by 2 bases, with 8 bases between. This CDR3 has 14 residues. DNA for the CDR3: TGTGCCAGCAGTTACTCAGAGGGGCCCTACGAGCAGTACTTC. Protein product: CASSYSEGPYEQYF.

The chain uses TRBV2 and TRBJ2-3; D uncertain. The CDR3 contains 11 residues. With 6 bases removed from V and 2 bases from J, the gap between germline ends came to 3 bases. The germline CDR1 and CDR2 sequences are SNHLY and FYNNEI. CDR3 sequence (DNA): TGTGCCAGCAGGGACACAGATACGCAGTATTTT. This sequence encodes CASRDTDTQYF. The full variable domain, in which reference TRBV2 and TRBJ2-3 provide the parts outside the CDR3, is EPEVTQTPSHQVTQMGQEVILRCVPISNHLYFYWYRQILGQKVEFLVSFYNNEISEKSEIFDDQFSVERPDGSNFTLKIRSTKLEDSAMYFCASRDTDTQYFGPGTRLTVL.

The chain is built from TRBV11-2 and TRBJ2-5, with unresolved D. The V end was cut by 1 base, the J end by 2 bases, with 5 bases between. Germline CDR1 is SGHAT and CDR2 is FQNNGV. CDR3 length: 13 residues. The CDR3 reads CASSLVDQETQYF. In DNA form, the CDR3 reads TGTGCCAGCAGCTTAGTAGATCAAGAGACCCAGTACTTC. The full variable domain, rest sourced from reference TRBV11-2 and TRBJ2-5, is EAGVAQSPRYKIIEKRQSVAFWCNPISGHATLYWYQQILGQGPKLLIQFQNNGVVDDSQLPKDRFSAERLKGVDSTLKIQPAKLEDSAVYLCASSLVDQETQYFGPGTRLLVL.